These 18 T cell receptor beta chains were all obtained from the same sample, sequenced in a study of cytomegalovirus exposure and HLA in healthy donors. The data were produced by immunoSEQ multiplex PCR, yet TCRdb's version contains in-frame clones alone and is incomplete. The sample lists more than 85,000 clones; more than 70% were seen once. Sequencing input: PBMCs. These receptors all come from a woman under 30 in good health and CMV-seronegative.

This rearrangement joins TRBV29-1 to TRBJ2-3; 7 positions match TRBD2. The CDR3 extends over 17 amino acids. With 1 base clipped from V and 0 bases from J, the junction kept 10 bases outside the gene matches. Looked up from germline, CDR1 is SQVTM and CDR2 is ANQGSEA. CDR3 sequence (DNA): TGCAGCGTTGAAGGGGGGGGATTAGAATTTAGCACAGATACGCAGTATTTT. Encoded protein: CSVEGGGLEFSTDTQYF.

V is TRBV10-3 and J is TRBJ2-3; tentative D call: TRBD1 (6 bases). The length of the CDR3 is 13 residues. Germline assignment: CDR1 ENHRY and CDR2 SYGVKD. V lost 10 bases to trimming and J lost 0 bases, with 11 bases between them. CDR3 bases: TGTGCCACTATGACAGGTAGCACAGATACGCAGTATTTT. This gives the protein CATMTGSTDTQYF.

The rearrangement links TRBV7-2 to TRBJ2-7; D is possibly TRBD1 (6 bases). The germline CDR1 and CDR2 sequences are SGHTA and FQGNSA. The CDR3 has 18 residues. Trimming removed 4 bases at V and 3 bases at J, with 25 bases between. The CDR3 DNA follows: TGTGCCAGCAGCTCCCCAGGGGATGGAAACAGCTACATCTACGAGCAGTACTTC. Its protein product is CASSSPGDGNSYIYEQYF.

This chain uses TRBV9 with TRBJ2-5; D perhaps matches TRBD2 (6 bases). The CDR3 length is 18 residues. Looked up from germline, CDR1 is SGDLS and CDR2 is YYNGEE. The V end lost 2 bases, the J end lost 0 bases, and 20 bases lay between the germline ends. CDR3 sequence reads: CASSVPPGLPMYQETQYF. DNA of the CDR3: TGTGCCAGCAGCGTGCCCCCGGGACTGCCCATGTACCAAGAGACCCAGTACTTC.

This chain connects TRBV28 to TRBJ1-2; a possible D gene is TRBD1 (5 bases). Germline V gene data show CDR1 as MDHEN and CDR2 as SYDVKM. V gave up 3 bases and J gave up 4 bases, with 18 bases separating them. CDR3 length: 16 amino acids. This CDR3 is CASSFPYSLGGYGYTF. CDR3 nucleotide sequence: TGTGCCAGCAGTTTTCCTTATAGCCTCGGGGGCTATGGCTACACCTTC.

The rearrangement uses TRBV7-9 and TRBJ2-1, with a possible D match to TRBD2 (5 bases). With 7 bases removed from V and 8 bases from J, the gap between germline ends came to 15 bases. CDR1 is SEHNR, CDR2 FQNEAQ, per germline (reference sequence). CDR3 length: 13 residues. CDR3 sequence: CASTSDGNYEQFF. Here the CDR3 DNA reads TGTGCCAGCACCTCGGACGGGAACTATGAGCAGTTCTTC.

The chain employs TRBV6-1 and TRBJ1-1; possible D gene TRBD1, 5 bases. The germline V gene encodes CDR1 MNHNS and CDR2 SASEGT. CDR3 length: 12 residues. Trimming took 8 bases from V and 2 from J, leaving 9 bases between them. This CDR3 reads CASPRGNTEAFF. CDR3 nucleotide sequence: TGTGCCAGCCCAAGGGGTAACACTGAAGCTTTCTTT.

CDR3 nucleotides: TGCGCCAGCAGCGGGGCGCGTAAAGATACGCAGTATTTT. Protein: CASSGARKDTQYF. This chain uses TRBV5-1 with TRBJ2-3; maybe TRBD1 (5 bases). Trimming left V 4 bases short and J 5 bases short, with 11 bases between. The V gene's germline CDR1 is SGHRS and CDR2 YFSETQ. The CDR3 contains 13 residues.

Here the CDR3 reads CASSGSTSAEQFF. CDR3 bases: TGTGCCAGCAGCGGGTCCACTAGCGCGGAGCAGTTCTTC. The V gene is TRBV9, the J gene TRBJ2-1, with 7 bases lining up with TRBD2. The CDR3 totals 13 residues. The germline V gene encodes CDR1 SGDLS and CDR2 YYNGEE. Unmatched junction bases numbered 7, after V lost 3 bases and J lost 10 bases.

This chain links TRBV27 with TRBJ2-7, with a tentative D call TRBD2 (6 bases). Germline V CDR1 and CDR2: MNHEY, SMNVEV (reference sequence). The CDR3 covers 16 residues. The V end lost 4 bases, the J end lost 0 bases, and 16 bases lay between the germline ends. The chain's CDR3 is CASSSPAGNLSYEQYF. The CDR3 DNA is TGTGCCAGCAGTTCCCCAGCGGGTAACCTCTCCTACGAGCAGTACTTC.

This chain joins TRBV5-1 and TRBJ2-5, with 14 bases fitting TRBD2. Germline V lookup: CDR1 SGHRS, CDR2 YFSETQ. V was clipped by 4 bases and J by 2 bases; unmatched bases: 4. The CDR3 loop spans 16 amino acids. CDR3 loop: CASSRGLAGEQETQYF. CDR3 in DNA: TGCGCCAGCAGCCGGGGACTAGCGGGGGAGCAAGAGACCCAGTACTTC.

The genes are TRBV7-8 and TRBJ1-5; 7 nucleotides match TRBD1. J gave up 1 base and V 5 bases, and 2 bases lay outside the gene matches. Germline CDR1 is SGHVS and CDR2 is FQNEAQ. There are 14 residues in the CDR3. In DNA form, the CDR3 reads TGTGCCAGCAGCCGACAGGGAAGCAATCAGCCCCAGCATTTT. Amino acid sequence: CASSRQGSNQPQHF. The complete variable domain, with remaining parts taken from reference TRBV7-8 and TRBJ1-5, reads GAGVSQSPRYKVAKRGQDVALRCDPISGHVSLFWYQQALGQGPEFLTYFQNEAQLDKSGLPSDRFFAERPEGSVSTLKIQRTQQEDSAVYLCASSRQGSNQPQHFGDGTRLSIL.

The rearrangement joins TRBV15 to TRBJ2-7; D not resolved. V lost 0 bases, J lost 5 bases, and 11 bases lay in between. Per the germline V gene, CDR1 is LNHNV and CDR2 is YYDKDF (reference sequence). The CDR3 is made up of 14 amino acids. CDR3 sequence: CATSRDRPLNEQYF. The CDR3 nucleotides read TGTGCCACCAGCAGAGACAGGCCCCTAAACGAGCAGTACTTC.

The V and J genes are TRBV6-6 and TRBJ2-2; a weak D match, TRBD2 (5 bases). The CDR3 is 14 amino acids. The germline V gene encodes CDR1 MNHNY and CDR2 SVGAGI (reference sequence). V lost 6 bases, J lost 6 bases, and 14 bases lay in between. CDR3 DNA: TGTGCCAGCAGACCCATCGCGGGTGCCGGGGAGCTGTTTTTT. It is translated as CASRPIAGAGELFF.

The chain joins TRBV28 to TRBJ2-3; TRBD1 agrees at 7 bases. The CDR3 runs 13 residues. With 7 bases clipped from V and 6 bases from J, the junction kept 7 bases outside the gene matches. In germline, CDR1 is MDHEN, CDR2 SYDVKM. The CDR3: CASTQGVIDTQYF. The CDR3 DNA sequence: TGTGCCAGCACTCAGGGGGTTATTGATACGCAGTATTTT.

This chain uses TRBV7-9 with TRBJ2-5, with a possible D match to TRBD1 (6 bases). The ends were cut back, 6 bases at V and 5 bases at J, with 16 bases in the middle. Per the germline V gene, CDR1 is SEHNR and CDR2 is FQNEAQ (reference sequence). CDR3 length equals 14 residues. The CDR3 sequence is CASSPPGVQETQYF. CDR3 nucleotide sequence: TGTGCCAGCAGTCCTCCAGGGGTCCAGGAGACCCAGTACTTC.

CDR3 region: CSVEDGSRSSYNEQFF. The CDR3 DNA is TGCAGCGTTGAAGATGGGTCGAGGAGCTCCTACAATGAGCAGTTCTTC. The chain employs TRBV29-1 and TRBJ2-1; D not certain. V was clipped by 0 bases and J by 0 bases, with 12 bases between them. The CDR3 is 16 amino acids. Germline CDR1 and CDR2: SQVTM and ANQGSEA.

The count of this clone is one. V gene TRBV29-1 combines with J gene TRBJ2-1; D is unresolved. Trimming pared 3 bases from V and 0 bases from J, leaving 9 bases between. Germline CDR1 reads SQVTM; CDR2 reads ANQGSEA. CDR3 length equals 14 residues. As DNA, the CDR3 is TGCAGCGTTGACTCTGCTAGCTCCTACAATGAGCAGTTCTTC. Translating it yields CSVDSASSYNEQFF.